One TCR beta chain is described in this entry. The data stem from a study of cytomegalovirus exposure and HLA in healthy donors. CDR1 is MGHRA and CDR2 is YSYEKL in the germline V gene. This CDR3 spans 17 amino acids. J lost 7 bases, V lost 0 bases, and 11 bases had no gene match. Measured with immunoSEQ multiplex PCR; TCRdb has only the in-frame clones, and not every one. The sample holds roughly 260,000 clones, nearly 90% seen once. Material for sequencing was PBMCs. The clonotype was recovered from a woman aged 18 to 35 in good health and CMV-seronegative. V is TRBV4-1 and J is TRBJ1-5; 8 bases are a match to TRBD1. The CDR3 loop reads CASSQEGNNRGYQPQHF. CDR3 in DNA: TGCGCCAGCAGCCAAGAAGGGAATAACAGGGGGTACCAGCCCCAGCATTTT.